This T cell receptor (beta chain) was identified in a study of read filtering for tumor transcriptome and immune sequencing. Study-level findings and limits: Without single-read clonotypes, shared clonotype proportions correlated more between IR-seq and RNA-seq. IR-seq captured clonotypes deeper and more reliably than RNA-seq.

This clonotype was detected many times. The antigen is unknown. The library was built from approximately 400 ng RNA with molecular barcoded adaptors for alpha/delta and beta/gamma chains. TCRdb itself ran the reads through MiXCR, one entry per CDR3 protein. The sample records 62,000 or so distinct CDR3 sequences, approximately 15% being singletons. Input material: a population of CD138-negative cells sorted from bone marrow. This TCR was sampled from a donor at least 40 years old with multiple myeloma.

CDR3 amino acids: CASSDSSGRALNEQFF. The CDR3 nucleotides read TGTGCCAGCAGTGACTCTAGCGGGAGGGCCCTCAATGAGCAGTTCTTC. V and J are TRBV6-4 and TRBJ2-1, with TRBD2 matching 11 bases. J gave up 6 bases and V 0 bases, and 4 bases lay outside the gene matches. The CDR3 length is 16 residues. CDR1 MRHNA and CDR2 SNTAGT come from the germline V gene.